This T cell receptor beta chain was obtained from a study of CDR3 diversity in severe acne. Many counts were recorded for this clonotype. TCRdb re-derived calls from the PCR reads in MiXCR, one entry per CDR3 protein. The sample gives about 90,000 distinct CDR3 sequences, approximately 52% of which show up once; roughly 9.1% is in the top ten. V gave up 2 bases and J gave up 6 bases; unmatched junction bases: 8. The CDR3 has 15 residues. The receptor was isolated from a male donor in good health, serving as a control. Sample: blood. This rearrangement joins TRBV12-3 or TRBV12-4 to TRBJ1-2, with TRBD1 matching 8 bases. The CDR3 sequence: CASSLWGQALNGYTF. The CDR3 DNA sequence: TGTGCCAGCAGTTTATGGGGACAGGCATTAAATGGCTACACCTTC.